This TCR beta chain was observed in a study of blood T cell repertoires in COVID-19. About the study: Sites in the United States, Italy and Spain provided acute and convalescent COVID-19 samples.

In the source study's methods: How many nucleated cells were present was estimated from reference gene primer amplification. The protocol was immunoSEQ multiplex PCR, while the TCRdb copy is restricted to in-frame clones and leaves out a portion. V and J calls and clone size are as listed in that table; D and trimming were resolved from the DNA. The data show over 150,000 clones, less than 90% seen once. This clonotype was obtained from a young man with active or convalescent COVID-19. The specimen was peripheral blood.

CDR3 DNA: TGTGCCAGTAATCTTGGAGGTACCAATGGCTACACCTTC. It is translated as CASNLGGTNGYTF. This rearrangement joins TRBV19 to TRBJ1-2, with D hard to call. V was pared by 7 bases and J by 6 bases, with 15 bases between. Germline lookup yields CDR1 LNHDA and CDR2 SQIVND (reference sequence). CDR3 length: 13 amino acids.